These 25 T cell receptor beta chains originate from one sample sequenced in a study of cytomegalovirus exposure and HLA in healthy donors. The primer mix had 60 Vbeta and 13 Jbeta primers. Data came from immunoSEQ multiplex PCR; TCRdb stores just in-frame clones and leaves some out. The sample includes about 130,000 clones. Sequenced sample: PBMCs. These receptors originate from a man younger than 35 in good health and CMV-seronegative.

The rearrangement links TRBV7-8 to TRBJ1-1; 10 nucleotides align to TRBD1. The CDR3 consists of 19 residues. Losses at the gene ends were 3 bases for V and 0 bases for J; bases not matched to a gene: 13. Germline V CDR1 and CDR2: SGHVS, FQNEAQ. The CDR3 loop reads CASSFMPGTGVRLNTEAFF. In DNA, the CDR3 is TGTGCCAGCAGCTTTATGCCCGGGACAGGGGTACGGTTGAACACTGAAGCTTTCTTT.

The chain combines TRBV6-1 with TRBJ1-1, with a tentative D call TRBD1 (6 bases). The CDR3 has 13 residues. V lost 4 bases and J lost 1, with 7 bases in between. Per the germline V gene, CDR1 is MNHNS and CDR2 is SASEGT. CDR3 region: CASSVQGNTEAFF. In nucleotides, the CDR3 is TGTGCCAGCAGTGTACAGGGGAACACTGAAGCTTTCTTT.

The chain employs TRBV6-4 and TRBJ2-5; 12 bases map to TRBD2. V gave up 5 bases and J gave up 4 bases; unmatched junction bases: 2. The CDR3 contains 14 residues. Germline CDR1 is MRHNA and CDR2 is SNTAGT. Here the CDR3 reads CASSPSGGAETQYF. The CDR3 nucleotides read TGTGCCAGCAGTCCTAGCGGGGGGGCAGAGACCCAGTACTTC.

Concerning this clone: The junction shows a germline mismatch at one end, possibly a read error. The gene calls are TRBV7-9 and TRBJ1-2, with D possibly being TRBD1 (5 bases). Germline assignment: CDR1 SEHNR and CDR2 FQNEAQ (reference sequence). CDR3 length: 19 amino acids. CDR3 residues: CASSPGRRAAPPFNYSYTF. Written as DNA, the CDR3 is TGTGCCAGCAGCCCCGGTCGCAGGGCAGCACCCCCTTTTAACTATAGCTACACCTTC.

The V and J genes are TRBV4-2 and TRBJ2-1; 12 positions agree with TRBD2. The CDR3 loop spans 18 amino acids. Per germline, CDR1 LGHNA and CDR2 YNFKEQ. With 2 bases clipped from V and 7 bases from J, the junction kept 12 bases outside the gene matches. The CDR3 bases are TGTGCCAGCAGCCAACAGGCCCGGACTAGCGGGATCCTTAATGAGCAGTTCTTC. It specifies CASSQQARTSGILNEQFF.

This sequence joins TRBV5-1 and TRBJ2-5; TRBD1 aligns across 8 bases. Germline V lookup: CDR1 SGHRS, CDR2 YFSETQ. CDR3 length: 14 residues. J was trimmed by 3 bases and V by 2 bases; bases with no gene match: 3. The CDR3 loop is CASSLRQGKETQYF. The CDR3 DNA follows: TGCGCCAGCAGCTTAAGACAGGGGAAAGAGACCCAGTACTTC.

CDR3 nucleotides: TGCGCCAGCAGCCAAGGGTCGGCAGGGGGCCCTCTCCTGGAACTTAATGAAAAACTGTTTTTT. It translates to CASSQGSAGGPLLELNEKLFF. This sequence joins TRBV4-3 and TRBJ1-4; 8 bases fit TRBD1. The junction had 20 bases not matched to a gene; V was cut back by 1 base and J by 4 bases. Germline V gives CDR1 LGHNA, CDR2 YSLEER. This CDR3 region has 21 residues.

This chain links TRBV11-2 with TRBJ2-7, with 10 bases aligning to TRBD1. V lost 4 bases to trimming and J lost 2 bases; unmatched junction nucleotides: 14. The CDR3 extends over 18 amino acids. CDR1 is SGHAT and CDR2 is FQNNGV in the germline V gene. CDR3 loop: CASSSPTGGGGLAYEQYF. CDR3 sequence (DNA): TGTGCCAGCAGCTCTCCGACAGGGGGCGGAGGACTTGCCTACGAGCAGTACTTC. The full variable domain, rest sourced from reference TRBV11-2 and TRBJ2-7, is EAGVAQSPRYKIIEKRQSVAFWCNPISGHATLYWYQQILGQGPKLLIQFQNNGVVDDSQLPKDRFSAERLKGVDSTLKIQPAKLEDSAVYLCASSSPTGGGGLAYEQYFGPGTRLTVT.

The chain uses TRBV5-5 and TRBJ1-2, with D possibly TRBD1 on 6 matching bases. The V end lost 2 bases, the J end lost 4 bases, and 12 bases lay between the germline ends. The CDR3 consists of 14 residues. Germline assignment: CDR1 SGHKS and CDR2 YYEKEE (reference sequence). CDR3 bases: TGTGCCAGCAGCTTCCCCGACAGGACCTATGGCTACACCTTC. It yields the protein CASSFPDRTYGYTF.

V and J are TRBV9 and TRBJ2-5; possible D gene TRBD2, 6 bases. The CDR3 is made up of 15 amino acids. Germline CDR1 reads SGDLS; CDR2 reads YYNGEE. Trimming removed 4 bases at V and 1 base at J, with 14 bases between. CDR3 bases: TGTGCCAGCAGCCCATATTCGGGACTCCAAGAGACCCAGTACTTC. Residues: CASSPYSGLQETQYF.

This rearrangement joins TRBV29-1 to TRBJ2-5; TRBD2 matches at 9 bases. The CDR3 loop spans 14 amino acids. V was clipped by 5 bases and J by 4 bases; unmatched bases: 8. Germline loops: CDR1 SQVTM, CDR2 ANQGSEA. The CDR3: CSVLSQLAGETQYF. The CDR3, as DNA: TGCAGCGTTCTGTCGCAACTAGCGGGAGAGACCCAGTACTTC.

V and J are TRBV30 and TRBJ1-6; no definite D call. The ends were cut back, 5 bases at V and 0 bases at J, with 14 bases in the middle. Germline V lookup: CDR1 GTSNPN, CDR2 SVGIG (reference sequence). The CDR3 spans 16 residues. The CDR3 DNA reads as TGTGCCTGGGAGGGTGGGAAGATCTCCTATAATTCACCCCTCCACTTT. Translation gives CAWEGGKISYNSPLHF.

This rearrangement joins TRBV10-3 to TRBJ1-1; 9 nucleotides match TRBD1. V shed 6 bases, J shed 1 base, and the junction held 6 bases outside the gene matches. CDR1 and CDR2 (germline): ENHRY, SYGVKD. The CDR3 has 15 residues. CDR3 in amino acids: CAIRYGQGTNTEAFF. CDR3 sequence (DNA): TGTGCCATCAGATACGGACAGGGGACGAACACTGAAGCTTTCTTT.

The V and J genes are TRBV5-1 and TRBJ2-5, with 9 positions matching TRBD1. The CDR3 consists of 14 residues. V dropped 4 bases and J dropped 4; count of bases not matched to a gene: 5. Germline CDR1 SGHRS, CDR2 YFSETQ. CDR3 coding DNA: TGCGCCAGCAGCGATCGGACAGGGGCAGAGACCCAGTACTTC. Encoded protein: CASSDRTGAETQYF.

The chain joins TRBV2 to TRBJ2-3, with 11 bases matching TRBD1. The germline CDR1 and CDR2 sequences are SNHLY and FYNNEI. This CDR3 spans 14 amino acids. Trimming took 7 bases from V and 2 from J; bases not matched to a gene: 2. The CDR3 protein is CASNGQGATDTQYF. The CDR3 DNA reads TGTGCCAGCAACGGACAGGGGGCCACAGATACGCAGTATTTT.

This chain links TRBV4-3 with TRBJ1-2; 11 bases align to TRBD1. V lost 0 bases and J lost 7; bases outside the gene matches: 7. Germline loops: CDR1 LGHNA, CDR2 YSLEER. The CDR3 contains 16 residues. CDR3 amino acids: CASSQDPRTGGFGYTF. CDR3 DNA: TGCGCCAGCAGCCAAGATCCTAGGACAGGGGGCTTTGGCTACACCTTC.

The rearrangement uses TRBV6-5 and TRBJ1-5, with D possibly TRBD1 on 5 matching bases. CDR1 and CDR2 from the germline V gene are MNHEY and SVGAGI. V was shortened by 6 bases and J by 7 bases, with 16 bases between the two germline ends. CDR3 size: 14 residues. For the CDR3, the DNA is TGTGCCAGCAGGGAGGGGCCTCCGGGGCAGCCCCAGCATTTT. Protein: CASREGPPGQPQHF.

J is TRBJ1-1 and V is TRBV19, with 7 nucleotides matching TRBD1. Per germline, CDR1 LNHDA and CDR2 SQIVND (reference sequence). The CDR3 contains 16 residues. V lost 4 bases to trimming and J lost 0 bases; unmatched junction nucleotides: 8. CDR3 in DNA: TGTGCCAGTAGTACCCCGACAGGGATCATGAACACTGAAGCTTTCTTT. Translation gives CASSTPTGIMNTEAFF.

V is TRBV19 and J is TRBJ1-4; 9 nucleotides align to TRBD1. CDR3 length equals 13 residues. Germline V gene sequence: CDR1 LNHDA, CDR2 SQIVND (reference sequence). With V trimmed by 8 bases and J by 8 bases, 6 bases remained unmatched. The chain's CDR3 is CASEDRGKEKLFF. The CDR3 region has the DNA TGTGCCAGTGAAGACAGGGGGAAGGAAAAACTGTTTTTT.

The V call is TRBV7-9, the J call TRBJ1-1, with D possibly matching TRBD1 (6 bases). V gave up 5 bases and J gave up 7 bases, with 14 bases separating them. This CDR3 comprises 13 residues. Germline lookup yields CDR1 SEHNR and CDR2 FQNEAQ (reference sequence). This chain's CDR3 is CASSNREVIEAFF. The CDR3 DNA reads as TGTGCCAGCAGCAACAGGGAAGTGATTGAAGCTTTCTTT.

This sequence joins TRBV13 and TRBJ1-2; D is undetermined. Per the germline V gene, CDR1 is PRHDT and CDR2 is FYEKMQ (reference sequence). With 0 bases removed from V and 0 bases from J, the gap between germline ends came to 5 bases. The length of the CDR3 is 14 residues. In nucleotides, the CDR3 is TGTGCCAGCAGCTTAGGGCACTCTAACTATGGCTACACCTTC. Translating gives CASSLGHSNYGYTF.

This chain connects TRBV7-2 to TRBJ1-5; perhaps TRBD1 as D (5 bases). The germline CDR1 and CDR2 sequences are SGHTA and FQGNSA. The CDR3 is 17 residues long. V gave up 1 base and J gave up 3 bases, with 16 bases separating them. For the CDR3, the DNA is TGTGCCAGCAGCTTAGGTAGGCCAGGGTGGGCCAATCAGCCCCAGCATTTT. As protein: CASSLGRPGWANQPQHF.

J is TRBJ2-5 and V is TRBV10-3; TRBD1 matches 8 bases. Germline CDR1 ENHRY, CDR2 SYGVKD. The CDR3 extends over 18 amino acids. V shed 10 bases, J shed 4 bases, and the junction held 23 bases outside the gene matches. The CDR3 sequence: CATGTGESSQGAGETQYF. In DNA form, the CDR3 reads TGTGCCACCGGGACGGGAGAGTCCTCCCAGGGGGCAGGAGAGACCCAGTACTTC.

The CDR3 region has the DNA TGTGCCGGCTCGGGACAGGCTAATCAGCCCCAGCATTTT. Translation gives CAGSGQANQPQHF. The J gene is TRBJ1-5, the V gene TRBV6-1; 8 bases agree with TRBD1. CDR3 length: 13 residues. With 11 bases clipped from V and 4 bases from J, the junction kept 7 bases outside the gene matches. CDR1 is MNHNS, CDR2 SASEGT, per germline.

The chain links TRBV5-1 to TRBJ2-7; 9 bases line up with TRBD1. Losses at the gene ends were 2 bases for V and 9 bases for J; bases not matched to a gene: 12. Germline CDR1 and CDR2: SGHRS and YFSETQ. CDR3 size: 15 residues. In DNA form, the CDR3 reads TGCGCCAGCAGCTTCCGGACAGGGGACCCGGTCGGGCAGTACTTC. It is translated as CASSFRTGDPVGQYF.